The rows below give T cell receptor beta chains drawn from one sample of a study of beta chain features in type 1 diabetes. TCRdb's table, derived via immunoSEQ multiplex PCR, lists solely in-frame clones and lacks some. The sample records more than 95,000 clones, 28% being singletons. Input material: central memory CD4+ T cells from blood. All receptors derive from a woman aged 18-30 years with type 1 diabetes. The CDR3 runs from the conserved cysteine through the conserved F or W. The D gene is left open where the match is weak. Where a row states a size, it is once, few, many or the class of an expanded clone; other rows omit it.

>TRBJ2-7|-|TRBD2|16|TRBV28
CASSFASGGSSYEQYF
TGTGCCAGCAGTTTTGCGTCGGGAGGCTCCTCCTACGAGCAGTACTTC
>TRBJ1-2|-|-|13|TRBV7-2
CASSAHQGNGYTF
TGTGCCAGCAGCGCACATCAGGGGAATGGCTACACCTTC
>TRBJ2-1|-|TRBD2|15|TRBV6-5
CASSTGREAYNEQFF
TGTGCCAGCAGTACGGGGCGGGAGGCCTACAATGAGCAGTTCTTC
>TRBJ2-4|few|-|14|TRBV6-5
CASSYAGTKNIQYF
TGTGCCAGCAGTTACGCGGGGACCAAAAACATTCAGTACTTC
>TRBJ1-2|-|TRBD1|15|TRBV30
CAWSPWDRPPYGYTF
TGTGCCTGGAGCCCTTGGGACAGGCCCCCTTATGGCTACACCTTC
>TRBJ1-2|-|-|11|TRBV7-2
CASSLGGGYTF
TGTGCCAGCAGCTTAGGGGGCGGCTACACCTTC
>TRBJ2-1|few|TRBD1|13|TRBV7-3
CASSPGTGTEQFF
TGTGCCAGCAGCCCCGGGACAGGGACTGAGCAGTTCTTC
>TRBJ2-2|-|TRBD2|16|TRBV10-1
CASSERAGGYSGELFF
TGCGCCAGCAGTGAACGAGCGGGAGGTTACAGCGGGGAGCTGTTTTTT
>TRBJ2-5|few|-|13|TRBV6-5
CASGGHRQETQYF
TGTGCCAGCGGTGGACACCGTCAAGAGACCCAGTACTTC
>TRBJ1-2|few|TRBD1|14|TRBV5-5
CASSPGDRNYGYTF
TGTGCCAGCAGCCCCGGGGACAGGAACTATGGCTACACCTTC
>TRBJ1-2|few|-|14|TRBV2
CASSPDRRNYGYTF
TGTGCCAGCAGCCCCGACAGGCGCAACTATGGCTACACCTTC
>TRBJ1-4|few|-|15|TRBV5-1
CASSLGATTNEKLFF
TGCGCCAGCAGCTTGGGGGCGACCACTAATGAAAAACTGTTTTTT
>TRBJ1-6|few|-|14|TRBV7-2
CASSSPGGGSPLHF
TGTGCCAGCAGCTCTCCAGGCGGGGGATCACCCCTCCACTTT
>TRBJ1-5|few|TRBD1|15|TRBV4-3
CASSRTQGDNQPQHF
TGCGCCAGCAGCCGTACCCAGGGGGACAATCAGCCCCAGCATTTT
>TRBJ2-7|few|-|12|TRBV2
CASSVQGYEQYF
TGTGCCAGCAGCGTGCAGGGCTACGAGCAGTACTTC
>TRBJ2-1|few|TRBD1|15|TRBV5-1
CASRMEGGGYNEQFF
TGCGCCAGCAGGATGGAAGGGGGCGGCTACAATGAGCAGTTCTTC
>TRBJ2-1|few|TRBD2|14|TRBV28
CASGGAGGWNEQFF
TGTGCCAGTGGAGGGGCGGGAGGGTGGAATGAGCAGTTCTTC
>TRBJ2-5|-|TRBD2|14|TRBV30
CAWSRRERRETQYF
TGTGCCTGGAGTCGGCGGGAGAGGCGGGAGACCCAGTACTTC
>TRBJ2-5|-|-|14|TRBV4-1
CASTTSSVQETQYF
TGCGCCAGCACCACATCTAGCGTACAAGAGACCCAGTACTTC
>TRBJ2-3|-|TRBD2|14|TRBV5-1
CASSPQTSSNTQYF
TGCGCCAGCAGCCCCCAGACTAGCTCAAATACGCAGTATTTT
>TRBJ1-4|-|TRBD1|15|TRBV6-6
CASSLSDRFNEKLFF
TGTGCCAGCAGTCTCTCGGACAGGTTTAATGAAAAACTGTTTTTT
>TRBJ2-3|-|-|17|TRBV5-6
CASSLNLRRGGADTQYF
TGTGCCAGCAGCTTGAATTTACGAAGGGGAGGCGCAGATACGCAGTATTTT
>TRBJ1-5|-|TRBD1|14|TRBV28
CASSPRQGNQPQHF
TGTGCCAGCAGTCCTCGACAGGGAAATCAGCCCCAGCATTTT
>TRBJ2-3|-|-|15|TRBV7-2
CASSLRASGTDTQYF
TGTGCCAGCAGCCTTCGAGCTAGCGGCACAGATACGCAGTATTTT
>TRBJ2-1|-|TRBD2|16|TRBV7-8
CASTLIGGSSYNEQFF
TGTGCCAGCACCCTCATCGGGGGGAGCTCCTACAATGAGCAGTTCTTC
>TRBJ2-2|few|TRBD2|16|TRBV4-3
CASSQDWEGNTGELFF
TGCGCCAGCAGCCAAGATTGGGAGGGTAACACCGGGGAGCTGTTTTTT
>TRBJ2-1|few|-|13|TRBV13
CASSLPLYNEQFF
TGTGCCAGCAGCTTACCTCTGTACAATGAGCAGTTCTTC
>TRBJ2-5|-|TRBD2|16|TRBV4-1
CASSQGLAGGEETQYF
TGCGCCAGCAGCCAAGGGCTAGCGGGAGGAGAAGAGACCCAGTACTTC
>TRBJ1-2|-|-|14|TRBV7-9
CASSASGQNYGYTF
TGTGCCAGCAGCGCGAGCGGGCAGAACTATGGCTACACCTTC
>TRBJ2-5|-|-|15|TRBV11-2
CASSGAGTPQETQYF
TGTGCCAGCAGCGGGGCAGGGACTCCTCAAGAGACCCAGTACTTC
>TRBJ2-1|-|TRBD2|13|TRBV29-1
CSVGGASGREQFF
TGCAGCGTCGGCGGGGCTAGCGGGCGGGAGCAGTTCTTC
>TRBJ1-2|few|-|12|TRBV29-1
CSVEIPNYGYTF
TGCAGCGTCGAGATCCCTAACTATGGCTACACCTTC
>TRBJ1-5|few|-|16|TRBV7-2
CASSISVGQSYQPQHF
TGTGCCAGCAGCATATCTGTTGGACAGTCCTATCAGCCCCAGCATTTT
>TRBJ2-3|few|-|12|TRBV5-4
CASSWDIDTQYF
TGTGCCAGCAGCTGGGACATAGATACGCAGTATTTT
>TRBJ1-1|-|-|15|TRBV18
CASSPRGGTQGEAFF
TGTGCCAGCTCACCCCGTGGGGGAACACAGGGCGAAGCTTTCTTT
>TRBJ2-7|-|TRBD2|15|TRBV14
CASSKMTSVSYEQYF
TGTGCCAGCAGTAAAATGACTAGCGTGTCCTACGAGCAGTACTTC
>TRBJ2-3|-|TRBD2|17|TRBV27
CASSGTSGNRASNTQYF
TGTGCCAGCAGTGGGACTAGCGGGAACCGGGCTAGTAATACGCAGTATTTT
>TRBJ2-3|-|TRBD2|18|TRBV11-2
CASSLLWGGNSREDTQYF
TGTGCCAGCAGCTTACTGTGGGGGGGGAACAGTCGGGAAGATACGCAGTATTTT
>TRBJ1-1|few|-|14|TRBV11-2
CASSSNPGYTEAFF
TGTGCCAGCAGCTCAAACCCGGGGTACACTGAAGCTTTCTTT
>TRBJ2-5|-|TRBD2|15|TRBV6-5
CASSLGLAGSTAQYF
TGTGCCAGCAGTTTGGGACTAGCGGGGAGTACGGCCCAGTACTTC
>TRBJ1-3|few|TRBD1|15|TRBV9
CASSVRTGGRNTIYF
TGTGCCAGCAGCGTGCGGACAGGGGGTAGAAACACCATATATTTT
>TRBJ2-2|few|TRBD1|16|TRBV10-1
CASSDGTGAQAGELFF
TGCGCCAGCAGTGACGGGACAGGGGCCCAAGCCGGGGAGCTGTTTTTT
>TRBJ2-1|-|TRBD2|16|TRBV4-2
CASSSGGGEGYNEQFF
TGTGCCAGCAGCTCCGGCGGGGGTGAGGGGTACAATGAGCAGTTCTTC
>TRBJ2-5|-|-|12|TRBV18
CASLTGQETQYF
TGTGCCAGCCTAACAGGTCAAGAGACCCAGTACTTC
>TRBJ1-2|few|TRBD1|13|TRBV7-9
CASSRDSNYGYTF
TGTGCCAGCAGCCGGGACAGTAATTATGGCTACACCTTC
>TRBJ1-2|few|-|14|TRBV29-1
CSVGAWGGSHGYTF
TGCAGCGTTGGGGCCTGGGGAGGGAGCCATGGCTACACCTTC
>TRBJ2-4|-|TRBD1|14|TRBV6-5
CASRQGDRGNIQYF
TGTGCCAGCAGACAGGGGGATCGAGGAAACATTCAGTACTTC
>TRBJ2-5|-|TRBD2|15|TRBV11-2
CASSLDYSGRQTQYF
TGTGCCAGCAGCTTAGATTACAGCGGGAGGCAGACCCAGTACTTC
>TRBJ2-7|-|-|15|TRBV28
CASSSTREQGGGQYF
TGTGCCAGCAGCTCCACCCGGGAGCAGGGTGGCGGGCAGTACTTC
>TRBJ2-1|-|-|12|TRBV7-2
CASSYLLAEQFF
TGTGCCAGCAGCTACCTTCTAGCGGAGCAGTTCTTC
>TRBJ1-3|-|-|18|TRBV7-2
CASSLKLAGFGSGNTIYF
TGTGCCAGCAGCTTAAAGCTAGCGGGATTCGGATCTGGAAACACCATATATTTT
>TRBJ2-3|-|-|16|TRBV5-1
CASSLGSWVSTDTQYF
TGCGCCAGCAGCCTTGGTAGCTGGGTTAGCACAGATACGCAGTATTTT
>TRBJ1-2|-|-|16|TRBV6-5
CASSYGGDESIYGYTF
TGTGCCAGCAGTTATGGGGGGGACGAAAGTATCTATGGCTACACCTTC
>TRBJ2-7|few|-|15|TRBV7-9
CASSPSLNRDFEQYF
TGTGCCAGCAGCCCTAGCCTAAACCGGGACTTTGAGCAGTACTTC
>TRBJ2-2|many|-|16|TRBV19
CASSISQGLEGGELFF
TGTGCCAGTAGTATCAGCCAGGGACTGGAGGGGGGGGAGCTGTTTTTT
>TRBJ2-5|-|-|13|TRBV28
CASSLSGVETQYF
TGTGCCAGCAGTTTATCGGGGGTAGAGACCCAGTACTTC